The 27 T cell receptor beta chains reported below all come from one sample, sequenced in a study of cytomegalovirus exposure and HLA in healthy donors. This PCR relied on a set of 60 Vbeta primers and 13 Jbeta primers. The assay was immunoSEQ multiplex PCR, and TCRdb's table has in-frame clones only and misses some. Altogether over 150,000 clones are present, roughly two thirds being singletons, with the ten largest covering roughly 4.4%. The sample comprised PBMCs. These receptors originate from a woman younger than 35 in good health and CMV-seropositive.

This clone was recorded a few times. CDR3 amino acids: CASSTYGGPSYEQYF. CDR3 in DNA: TGTGCCAGCAGCACTTACGGCGGGCCGTCCTACGAGCAGTACTTC. The rearrangement links TRBV7-3 to TRBJ2-7, with TRBD2 as a possible D gene (5 bases). With 5 bases removed from V and 1 base from J, the gap between germline ends came to 15 bases. CDR1 and CDR2 (germline): SGHTA, FQGTGA. This CDR3 contains 15 residues.

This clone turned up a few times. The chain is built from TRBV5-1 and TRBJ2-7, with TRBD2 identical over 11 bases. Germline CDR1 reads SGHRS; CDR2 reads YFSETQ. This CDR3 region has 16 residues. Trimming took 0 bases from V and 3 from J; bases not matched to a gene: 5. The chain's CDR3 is CASSLGLAGPDYEQYF. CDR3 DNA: TGCGCCAGCAGCTTGGGACTAGCGGGGCCCGACTACGAGCAGTACTTC.

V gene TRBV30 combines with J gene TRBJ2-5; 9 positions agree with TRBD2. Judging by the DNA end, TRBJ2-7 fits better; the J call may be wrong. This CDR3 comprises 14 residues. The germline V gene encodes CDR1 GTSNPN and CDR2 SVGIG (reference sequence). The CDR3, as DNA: TGTGCCTGGAGTTGGAGCGGGGGGCCCCACGAGCAGTACTTC. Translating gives CAWSWSGGPHEQYF.

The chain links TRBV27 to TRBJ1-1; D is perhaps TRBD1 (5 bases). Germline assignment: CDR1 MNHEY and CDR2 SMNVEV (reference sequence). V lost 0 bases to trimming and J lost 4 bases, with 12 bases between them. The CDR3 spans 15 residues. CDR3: CASSLSFSGITEAFF. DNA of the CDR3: TGTGCCAGCAGTTTATCGTTTTCAGGGATCACTGAAGCTTTCTTT.

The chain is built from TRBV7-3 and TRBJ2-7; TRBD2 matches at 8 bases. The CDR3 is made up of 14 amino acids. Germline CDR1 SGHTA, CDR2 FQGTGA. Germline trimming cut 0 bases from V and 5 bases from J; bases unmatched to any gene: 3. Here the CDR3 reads CASSLTSSGNEQYF. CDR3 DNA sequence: TGTGCCAGCAGCTTAACTAGTAGCGGGAACGAGCAGTACTTC.

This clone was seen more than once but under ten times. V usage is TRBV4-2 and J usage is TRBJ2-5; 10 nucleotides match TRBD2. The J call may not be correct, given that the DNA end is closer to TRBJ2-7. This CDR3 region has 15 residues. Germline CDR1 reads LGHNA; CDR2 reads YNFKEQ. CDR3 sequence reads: CASSRPSGSVYEQYF. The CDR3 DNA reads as TGTGCCAGCAGCCGGCCTAGCGGGAGTGTTTACGAGCAGTACTTC.

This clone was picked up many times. The CDR3 nucleotides are TGTGCCAGCAGTGCGGTTCAGGGCGCCGGGTACGAGCAGTACTTC. This translates into CASSAVQGAGYEQYF. The chain employs TRBV25-1 and TRBJ2-7; the D gene is possibly TRBD1 (5 bases). The V end was cut by 4 bases, the J end by 4 bases, with 17 bases between. There are 15 residues in the CDR3. Germline lookup yields CDR1 MGHDK and CDR2 SYGVNS.

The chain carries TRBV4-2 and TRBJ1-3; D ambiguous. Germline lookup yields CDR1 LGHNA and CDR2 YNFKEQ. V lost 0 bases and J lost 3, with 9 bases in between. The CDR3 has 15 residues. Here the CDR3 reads CASSQEITVGNTIYF. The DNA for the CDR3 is TGTGCCAGCAGCCAAGAGATCACAGTTGGAAACACCATATATTTT.

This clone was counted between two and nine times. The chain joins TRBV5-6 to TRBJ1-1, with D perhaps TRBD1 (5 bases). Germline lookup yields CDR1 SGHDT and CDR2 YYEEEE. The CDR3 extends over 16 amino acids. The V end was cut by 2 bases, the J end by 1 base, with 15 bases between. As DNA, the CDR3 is TGTGCCAGCAGCTTTTGGGCAGGGTTTACGAACACTGAAGCTTTCTTT. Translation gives CASSFWAGFTNTEAFF.

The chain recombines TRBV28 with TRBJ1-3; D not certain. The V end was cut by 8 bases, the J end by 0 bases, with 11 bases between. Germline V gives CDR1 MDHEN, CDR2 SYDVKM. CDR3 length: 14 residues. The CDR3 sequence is CASWSYSSGNTIYF. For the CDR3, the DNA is TGTGCCAGCTGGTCATACAGCTCTGGAAACACCATATATTTT.

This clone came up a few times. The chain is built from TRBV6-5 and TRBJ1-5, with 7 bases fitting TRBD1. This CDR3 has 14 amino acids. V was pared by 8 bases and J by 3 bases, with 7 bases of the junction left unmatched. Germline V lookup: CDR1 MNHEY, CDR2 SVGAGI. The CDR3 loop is CASRARGINQPQHF. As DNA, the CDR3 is TGTGCCAGCCGTGCCAGGGGGATCAATCAGCCCCAGCATTTT.

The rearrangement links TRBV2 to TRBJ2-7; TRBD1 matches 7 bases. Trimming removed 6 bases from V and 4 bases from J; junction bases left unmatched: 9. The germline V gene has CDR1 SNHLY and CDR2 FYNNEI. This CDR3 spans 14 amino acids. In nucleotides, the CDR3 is TGTGCCAGCAGAGAGGGGGCAGGGGATTACGAGCAGTACTTC. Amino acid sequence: CASREGAGDYEQYF.

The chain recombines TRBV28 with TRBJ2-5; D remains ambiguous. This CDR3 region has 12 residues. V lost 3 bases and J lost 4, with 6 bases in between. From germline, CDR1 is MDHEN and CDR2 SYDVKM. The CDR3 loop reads CASSFPIETQYF. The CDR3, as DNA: TGTGCCAGCAGTTTCCCAATAGAGACCCAGTACTTC.

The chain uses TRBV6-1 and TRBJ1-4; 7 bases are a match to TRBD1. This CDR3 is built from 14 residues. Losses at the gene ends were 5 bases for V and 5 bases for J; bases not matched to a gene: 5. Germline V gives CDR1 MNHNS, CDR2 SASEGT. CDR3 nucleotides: TGTGCCAGCAGTACGGGACAGCAAAATGAAAAACTGTTTTTT. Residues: CASSTGQQNEKLFF.

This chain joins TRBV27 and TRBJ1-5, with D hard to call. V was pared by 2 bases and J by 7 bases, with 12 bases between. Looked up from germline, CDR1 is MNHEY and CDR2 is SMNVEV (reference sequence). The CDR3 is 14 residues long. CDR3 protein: CASSLRGLGQPQHF. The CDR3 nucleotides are TGTGCCAGCAGTTTAAGAGGCCTCGGACAGCCCCAGCATTTT.

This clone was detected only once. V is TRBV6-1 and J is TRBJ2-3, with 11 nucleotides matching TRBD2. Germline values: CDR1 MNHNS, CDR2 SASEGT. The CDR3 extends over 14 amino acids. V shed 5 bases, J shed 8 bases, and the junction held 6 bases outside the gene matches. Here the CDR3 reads CASSYSGGVGTQYF. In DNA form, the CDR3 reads TGTGCCAGCAGTTATAGCGGGGGGGTTGGTACGCAGTATTTT.

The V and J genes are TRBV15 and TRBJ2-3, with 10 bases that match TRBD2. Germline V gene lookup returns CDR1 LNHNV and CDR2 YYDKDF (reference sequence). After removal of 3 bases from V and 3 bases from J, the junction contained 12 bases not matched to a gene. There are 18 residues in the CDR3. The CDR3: CATSREPLAGGPTDTQYF. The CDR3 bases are TGTGCCACCAGCAGGGAACCTTTAGCGGGGGGCCCGACAGATACGCAGTATTTT.

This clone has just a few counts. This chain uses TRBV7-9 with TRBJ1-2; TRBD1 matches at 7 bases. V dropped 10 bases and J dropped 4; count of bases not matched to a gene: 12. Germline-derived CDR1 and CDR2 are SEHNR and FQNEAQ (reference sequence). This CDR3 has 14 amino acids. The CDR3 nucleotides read TGTGCCACCAGGGGGGGGGCCAAACTCTATGGCTACACCTTC. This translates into CATRGGAKLYGYTF.

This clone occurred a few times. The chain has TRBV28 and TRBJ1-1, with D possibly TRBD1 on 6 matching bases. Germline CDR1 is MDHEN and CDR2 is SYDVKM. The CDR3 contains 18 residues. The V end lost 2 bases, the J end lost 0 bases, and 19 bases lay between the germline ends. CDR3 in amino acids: CASSLTPLTGLMNTEAFF. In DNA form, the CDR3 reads TGTGCCAGCAGTTTAACCCCCCTCACAGGGCTCATGAACACTGAAGCTTTCTTT.

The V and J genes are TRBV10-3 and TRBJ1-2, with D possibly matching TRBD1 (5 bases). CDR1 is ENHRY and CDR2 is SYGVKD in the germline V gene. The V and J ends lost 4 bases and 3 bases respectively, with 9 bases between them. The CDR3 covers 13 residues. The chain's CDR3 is CAISVRGDYGYTF. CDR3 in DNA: TGTGCCATCAGTGTTCGGGGGGACTATGGCTACACCTTC.

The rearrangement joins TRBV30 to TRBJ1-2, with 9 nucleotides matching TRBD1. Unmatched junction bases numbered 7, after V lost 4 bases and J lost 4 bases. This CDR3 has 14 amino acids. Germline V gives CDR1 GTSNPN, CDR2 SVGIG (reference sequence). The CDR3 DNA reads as TGTGCCTGGAATCAAGGACAGGGGAGCTATGGCTACACCTTC. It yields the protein CAWNQGQGSYGYTF.

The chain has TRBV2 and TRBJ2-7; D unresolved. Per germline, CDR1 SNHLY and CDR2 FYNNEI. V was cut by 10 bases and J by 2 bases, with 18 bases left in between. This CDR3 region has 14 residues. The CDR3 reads CAIPKVGRTYEQYF. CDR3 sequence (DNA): TGTGCCATCCCCAAGGTTGGCAGGACCTACGAGCAGTACTTC.

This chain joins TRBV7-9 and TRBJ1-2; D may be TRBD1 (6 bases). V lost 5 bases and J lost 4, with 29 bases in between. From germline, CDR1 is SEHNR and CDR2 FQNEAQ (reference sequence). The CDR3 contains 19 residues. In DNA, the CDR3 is TGTGCCAGCAGCCACAAGAACCCTGGACAGAGTTATTCCTCCTATGGCTACACCTTC. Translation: CASSHKNPGQSYSSYGYTF.

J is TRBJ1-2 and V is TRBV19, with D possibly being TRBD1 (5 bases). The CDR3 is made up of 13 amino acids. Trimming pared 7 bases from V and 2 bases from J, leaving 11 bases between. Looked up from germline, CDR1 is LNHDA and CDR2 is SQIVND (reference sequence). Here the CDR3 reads CASTVGQNYGYTF. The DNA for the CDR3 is TGTGCCAGTACCGTGGGGCAGAACTATGGCTACACCTTC. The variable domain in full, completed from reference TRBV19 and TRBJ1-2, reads DGGITQSPKYLFRKEGQNVTLSCEQNLNHDAMYWYRQDPGQGLRLIYYSQIVNDFQKGDIAEGYSVSREKKESFPLTVTSAQKNPTAFYLCASTVGQNYGYTFGSGTRLTVV.

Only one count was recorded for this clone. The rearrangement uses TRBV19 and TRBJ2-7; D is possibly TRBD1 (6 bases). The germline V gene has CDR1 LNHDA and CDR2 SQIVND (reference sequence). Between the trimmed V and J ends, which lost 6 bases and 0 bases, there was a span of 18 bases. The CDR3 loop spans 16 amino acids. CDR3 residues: CASSATGHQGSYEQYF. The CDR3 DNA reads TGTGCCAGTAGCGCTACGGGACATCAAGGCTCCTACGAGCAGTACTTC.

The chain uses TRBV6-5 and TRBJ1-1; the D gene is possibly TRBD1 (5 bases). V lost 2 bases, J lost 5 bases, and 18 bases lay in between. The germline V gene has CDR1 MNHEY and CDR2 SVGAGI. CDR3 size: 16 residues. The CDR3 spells CASSYVLRGAGTEAFF. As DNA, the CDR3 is TGTGCCAGCAGTTACGTCCTAAGGGGTGCGGGAACTGAAGCTTTCTTT.

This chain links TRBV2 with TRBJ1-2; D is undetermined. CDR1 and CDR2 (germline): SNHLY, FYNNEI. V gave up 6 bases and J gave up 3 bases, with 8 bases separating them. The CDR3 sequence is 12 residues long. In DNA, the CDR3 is TGTGCCAGCAGGTACAGAGACTATGGCTACACCTTC. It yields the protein CASRYRDYGYTF.